This T cell receptor (beta chain) was recovered during a study of T cell responses to AZD1222 COVID-19 vaccine. Assay: immunoSEQ multiplex PCR; the TCRdb copy retains only in-frame clones and omits some. The repertoire has about 84,000 clones, 70% to 90% of them found once; the top ten carry over 10%. V was clipped by 0 bases and J by 8 bases; unmatched bases: 12. Per germline, CDR1 KGHSH and CDR2 LQKENI. The CDR3 is made up of 16 amino acids. The sequenced sample was peripheral blood, obtained 28 days after the second AZD1222 dose. This chain uses TRBV18 with TRBJ1-1; 7 positions match TRBD1. This TCR was recovered from an adult who received the AZD1222 COVID-19 vaccine. The CDR3 nucleotides are TGTGCCAGCTCACCACCTGGTAGGGGGCAAGGAGTGGAAGCTTTCTTT. It translates to CASSPPGRGQGVEAFF.